This is a list of T cell receptor beta chains from one sample in a study of blood T cells in healthy people across ages. TCRdb used MiXCR to reprocess the 5' RACE reads, holding one entry per CDR3 protein. The sample consists of fewer than 950,000 distinct CDR3 sequences, about 37% of them appearing once. The sequencing input was blood. These receptors came from a man between 18 and 29 years old in good health. Each CDR3 is given with its conserved first and last residue. A D gene is named only where the DNA matches it firmly. Not all rows give a size; the values are once, few, many and, for expanded clones, a class.

v_gene,j_gene,d_gene,abundance,CDR3aa,CDR3nt
TRBV29-1,TRBJ2-7,-,-,CSVRIGTEAYEQYF,TGCAGCGTTCGTATTGGGACGGAGGCCTACGAGCAGTACTTC
TRBV27,TRBJ2-1,-,-,CASSLKTSPGDEQFF,TGTGCCAGCAGTTTAAAGACTAGTCCGGGGGATGAGCAGTTCTTC
TRBV7-7,TRBJ2-1,-,-,CASSPVADNEQFF,TGTGCTAGCAGCCCGGTAGCGGACAATGAGCAGTTCTTC
TRBV29-1,TRBJ2-1,TRBD2,-,CSVGPSGGSYNEQFF,TGCAGCGTTGGGCCCAGCGGGGGCTCCTACAATGAGCAGTTCTTC
TRBV5-1,TRBJ2-1,TRBD2,few,CASSLAGLMFF,TGCGCCAGCAGCTTGGCGGGACTAATGTTCTTC
TRBV25-1,TRBJ2-1,-,-,CASSEYRGATYNEQFF,TGTGCCAGCAGTGAATACAGGGGGGCTACCTACAATGAGCAGTTCTTC
TRBV12-3/TRBV12-4,TRBJ2-7,-,-,CASSLSSQKHYEQYF,TGTGCCAGCAGTTTAAGTAGTCAGAAACACTACGAGCAGTACTTC
TRBV9,TRBJ2-7,-,few,CASSPRTDSYEQYF,TGTGCCAGCAGCCCACGGACGGATTCCTACGAGCAGTACTTC
TRBV4-3,TRBJ1-1,TRBD1,-,CASSPPGQGSTEAFF,TGCGCCAGCAGCCCGCCTGGACAGGGGAGCACTGAAGCTTTCTTT
TRBV6-5,TRBJ1-2,-,many,CASRQGNYGYTF,TGTGCCAGCAGGCAGGGCAACTATGGCTACACCTTC
TRBV29-1,TRBJ2-1,-,-,CSVRGRYQETQFF,TGCAGCGTCCGGGGACGGTACCAAGAGACCCAGTTCTTC
TRBV12-3/TRBV12-4,TRBJ1-5,-,-,CASSRDKSNQPQHF,TGTGCCAGCAGTCGGGACAAAAGCAATCAGCCCCAGCATTTT
TRBV6-1,TRBJ2-5,-,-,CASSENSEGRETQYF,TGTGCCAGCAGTGAAAACAGCGAGGGGAGAGAGACCCAGTACTTC
TRBV7-9,TRBJ2-5,-,few,CASSSASGTQYF,TGTGCCAGCAGCTCGGCCTCGGGGACCCAGTACTTC
TRBV5-1,TRBJ1-1,-,-,CASSFNTDRGGTEAFF,TGCGCCAGCAGCTTTAATACTGACCGGGGGGGCACTGAAGCTTTCTTT
TRBV7-9,TRBJ2-3,-,few,CASTGAPDTQYF,TGTGCCAGCACGGGAGCCCCGGATACGCAGTATTTT
TRBV12-3/TRBV12-4,TRBJ2-1,-,many,CASSPEGGLDEQFF,TGTGCCAGCAGTCCCGAGGGGGGGTTGGATGAGCAGTTCTTC
TRBV29-1,TRBJ2-3,-,-,CSVEVTADTQYF,TGCAGCGTTGAAGTGACGGCAGATACGCAGTATTTT
TRBV11-1,TRBJ1-4,-,few,CASSLEAGPPLGEKLFF,TGTGCCAGCAGCTTAGAGGCAGGACCGCCGCTCGGGGAAAAACTGTTTTTT
TRBV4-1,TRBJ1-6,TRBD1,few,CASSQIGGTANSPLHF,TGCGCCAGCAGCCAAATAGGGGGGACAGCTAATTCACCCCTCCACTTT
TRBV7-2,TRBJ2-1,-,few,CASSFREPPEQFF,TGTGCCAGCAGCTTTCGAGAGCCCCCTGAGCAGTTCTTC
TRBV4-2,TRBJ1-5,TRBD1,-,CASSPKQGVVHQPQHF,TGTGCCAGCAGCCCCAAGCAGGGGGTGGTACATCAGCCCCAGCATTTT
TRBV5-1,TRBJ1-6,TRBD1,few,CASSLVQGVNSPLHF,TGCGCCAGCAGCCTGGTTCAGGGGGTTAATTCACCCCTCCACTTT
TRBV10-3,TRBJ2-7,TRBD1,-,CTIRDGTGTYEQYF,TGTACTATCCGGGATGGGACAGGGACCTACGAGCAGTACTTC
TRBV18,TRBJ1-1,-,-,CASSPANRDTEAFF,TGTGCCAGCTCACCAGCGAACAGGGACACTGAAGCTTTCTTT
TRBV20-1,TRBJ2-7,-,-,CSARGASEGPRALSYEQYF,TGCAGTGCTAGAGGAGCGAGCGAAGGTCCCAGGGCCCTCTCCTACGAGCAGTACTTC
TRBV7-9,TRBJ2-4,TRBD1,many,CASSTGGNIQYF,TGTGCCAGCAGCACAGGGGGGAACATTCAGTACTTC
TRBV5-1,TRBJ2-5,-,-,CASSPRVTETQYF,TGCGCCAGCAGCCCGAGGGTGACGGAGACCCAGTATTTC
TRBV12-3/TRBV12-4,TRBJ1-4,-,-,CASSWESDGEKLFF,TGTGCCAGCAGCTGGGAATCCGACGGCGAAAAACTGTTTTTT
TRBV12-3/TRBV12-4,TRBJ2-2,TRBD2,few,CASTQAGTNTGELFF,TGTGCCAGCACTCAAGCGGGGACGAACACCGGGGAGCTGTTTTTT
TRBV6-6,TRBJ2-5,TRBD2,few,CASSYSGTSRETQYF,TGTGCCAGCAGTTACTCCGGGACTAGCCGTGAGACCCAGTACTTC
TRBV5-5,TRBJ2-7,TRBD1,many,CASSLELGQGYEQYF,TGTGCCAGCAGCTTGGAATTGGGACAGGGCTACGAGCAGTACTTC
TRBV28,TRBJ1-6,-,once,CASRPAGDLALHF,TGTGCCAGCAGGCCCGCAGGGGATTTGGCCCTCCACTTT
TRBV5-1,TRBJ2-7,TRBD2,-,CASSSLAGSSYNEQYF,TGCGCCAGCAGCTCCTTAGCGGGGAGCTCCTACAATGAGCAGTACTTC
TRBV6-2/TRBV6-3,TRBJ2-5,TRBD1,-,CASSYSSPGTVSLYF,TGTGCCAGCAGTTACTCATCACCAGGGACAGTGAGTTTGTACTTC
TRBV5-6,TRBJ2-2,TRBD1,-,CASSLVWDRGTGELFF,TGTGCCAGCAGCTTGGTCTGGGACAGGGGCACCGGGGAGCTGTTTTTT
TRBV5-1,TRBJ2-5,-,-,CASVADRDAVGTQYF,TGCGCCAGTGTCGCCGACCGGGACGCAGTAGGGACCCAGTACTTC
TRBV4-3,TRBJ1-2,-,few,CASSQGSGRTGYTF,TGCGCCAGCAGCCAAGGATCGGGACGGACGGGCTACACCTTC
TRBV9,TRBJ2-3,TRBD2,-,CASSVVASGSTDTQYF,TGTGCCAGCAGCGTAGTCGCTAGCGGTAGCACAGATACGCAGTATTTT
TRBV12-3/TRBV12-4,TRBJ1-5,-,-,CASSLGLSGNQPQHF,TGTGCCAGCAGTTTGGGGTTGAGTGGCAATCAGCCCCAGCATTTT
TRBV4-2,TRBJ1-1,-,few,CASSQDYGSGGNTEAFF,TGTGCCAGCAGCCAAGATTATGGATCCGGTGGTAACACTGAAGCTTTCTTT
TRBV7-2,TRBJ1-5,-,few,CASSDSWGPQHF,TGTGCCAGCAGCGACTCTTGGGGGCCCCAGCATTTT
TRBV5-1,TRBJ1-2,-,-,CARSEPSGGYTF,TGCGCCAGATCGGAACCCTCGGGGGGCTACACCTTC